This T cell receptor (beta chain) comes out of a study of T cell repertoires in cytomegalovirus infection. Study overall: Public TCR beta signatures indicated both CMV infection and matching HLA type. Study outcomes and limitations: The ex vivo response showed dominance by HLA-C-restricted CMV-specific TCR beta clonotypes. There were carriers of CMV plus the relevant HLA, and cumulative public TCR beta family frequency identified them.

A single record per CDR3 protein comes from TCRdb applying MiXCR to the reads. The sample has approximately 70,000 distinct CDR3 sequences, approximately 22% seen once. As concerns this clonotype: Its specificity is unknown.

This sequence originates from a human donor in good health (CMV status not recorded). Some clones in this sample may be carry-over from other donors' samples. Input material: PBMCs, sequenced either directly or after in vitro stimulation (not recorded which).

CDR3 amino acids: CASSWGGIAGGVYNEQFF. The CDR3 coding sequence is TGTGCCAGCAGCTGGGGCGGGATAGCGGGAGGGGTCTACAATGAGCAGTTCTTC. This chain uses TRBV11-1 with TRBJ2-1; TRBD2 matches 11 bases. The germline V gene encodes CDR1 SGHAT and CDR2 FQDESV (reference sequence). This CDR3 has 18 residues. With 4 bases clipped from V and 3 bases from J, the junction kept 11 bases outside the gene matches.